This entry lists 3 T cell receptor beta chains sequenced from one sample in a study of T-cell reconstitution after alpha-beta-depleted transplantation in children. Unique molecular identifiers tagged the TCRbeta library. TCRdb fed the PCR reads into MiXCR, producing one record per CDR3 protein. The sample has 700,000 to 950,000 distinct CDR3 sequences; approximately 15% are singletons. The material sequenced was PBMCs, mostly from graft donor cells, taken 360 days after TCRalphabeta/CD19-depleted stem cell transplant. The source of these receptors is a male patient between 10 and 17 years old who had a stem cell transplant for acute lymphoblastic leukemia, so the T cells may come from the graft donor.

CDR3 DNA sequence: TGCAGTGCTAGCAGCATTGGGACCAAACCACTCTATAACTCCTACGAGCAGTACTTC. Amino acid sequence: CSASSIGTKPLYNSYEQYF. The rearrangement joins TRBV20-1 to TRBJ2-7; TRBD1 or TRBD2 may be the D gene (5 bases each). Between the trimmed V and J ends, which lost 3 bases and 0 bases, there was a span of 27 bases. From germline, CDR1 is DFQATT and CDR2 SNEGSKA (reference sequence). This CDR3 region has 19 residues.

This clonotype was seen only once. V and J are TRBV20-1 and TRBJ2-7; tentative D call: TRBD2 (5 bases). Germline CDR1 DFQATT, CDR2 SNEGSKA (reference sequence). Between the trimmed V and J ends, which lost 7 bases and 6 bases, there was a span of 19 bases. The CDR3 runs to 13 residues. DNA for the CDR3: TGCAGTGGAATCGGGAAAACCTCCGCCGAGCAGTACTTC. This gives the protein CSGIGKTSAEQYF.

CDR3 DNA sequence: TGTGCCAGCAGTTCTCTAGCGGGAGGCAGTGAGCAGTTCTTC. Residues: CASSSLAGGSEQFF. The chain joins TRBV12-3 or TRBV12-4 to TRBJ2-1, with 11 bases fitting TRBD2. Trimming at V came to 4 bases and at J to 9 bases, leaving 5 bases not matched to a gene. CDR3 length equals 14 residues.